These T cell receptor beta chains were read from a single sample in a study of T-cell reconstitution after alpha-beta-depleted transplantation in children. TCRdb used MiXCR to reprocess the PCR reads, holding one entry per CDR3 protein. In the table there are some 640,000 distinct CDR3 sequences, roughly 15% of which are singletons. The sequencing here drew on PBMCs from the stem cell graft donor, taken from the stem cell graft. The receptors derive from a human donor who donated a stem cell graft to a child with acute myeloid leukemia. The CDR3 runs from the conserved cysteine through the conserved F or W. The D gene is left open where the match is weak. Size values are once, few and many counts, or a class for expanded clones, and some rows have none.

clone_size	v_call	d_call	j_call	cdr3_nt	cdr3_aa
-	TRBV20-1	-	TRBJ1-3	TGCAGTGCTATGATATCCTCTGGAAACACCATATATTTT	CSAMISSGNTIYF
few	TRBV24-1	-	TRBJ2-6	TGTGCCACCAGCCTAGGCTATGGGGGCTCTGGGGCCAACGTCCTGACTTTC	CATSLGYGGSGANVLTF
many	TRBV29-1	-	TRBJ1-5	TGCAGCGCAGGACAGCCCAATCAGCCCCAGCATTTT	CSAGQPNQPQHF
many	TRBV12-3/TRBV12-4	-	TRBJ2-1	TGTGCCAGCAGTTTAACGGACCCAACCTACAATGAGCAGTTCTTC	CASSLTDPTYNEQFF
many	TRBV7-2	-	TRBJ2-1	TGTGCCAGCAGCTTAGGTGAGGACAACTACAATGAGCAGTTCTTC	CASSLGEDNYNEQFF
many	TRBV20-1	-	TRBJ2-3	TGCAGTGCTAGGTGGACAGAGGCTAGCACAGATACGCAGTATTTT	CSARWTEASTDTQYF
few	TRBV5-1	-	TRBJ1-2	TGCGCCAGCAGCTTGGATCCGGGGGACTATGGCTACACCTTC	CASSLDPGDYGYTF
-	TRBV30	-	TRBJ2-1	TGTGCCTGGACGACACCGGACAGCAGGTCCTACAATGAGCAGTTCTTC	CAWTTPDSRSYNEQFF
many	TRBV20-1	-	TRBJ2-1	TGCAGTGCCTACCAGGGAGCTGAGCAGTTCTTC	CSAYQGAEQFF
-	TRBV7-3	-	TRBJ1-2	TGTGCCAGCAGCCCCGGGCCATTCTATGGCTACACCTTC	CASSPGPFYGYTF
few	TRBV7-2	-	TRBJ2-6	TGTGCCAGCAGCTTGTCCGCTTGGTTGGAAGGGGCCAACGTCCTGACTTTC	CASSLSAWLEGANVLTF
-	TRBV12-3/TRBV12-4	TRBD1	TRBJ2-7	TGTGCCAGCAGCCCGGGACAGGGGGCTTCGGCTAGCTCCTACGAGCAGTACTTC	CASSPGQGASASSYEQYF
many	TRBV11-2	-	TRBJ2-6	TGTGCCAGCAGCTTAGGGGGGGGCGCTGGGGCCAACGTCCTGACTTTC	CASSLGGGAGANVLTF
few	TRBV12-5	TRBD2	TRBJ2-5	TGTGCTAGTGGTTTCTCCGCGGGGGAGACCAGCATTCAAGAGACCCAGTACTTC	CASGFSAGETSIQETQYF
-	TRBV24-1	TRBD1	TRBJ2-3	TGTGCCACCAGTGCAGCCGGGACAGGGGACACAGATACGCAGTATTTT	CATSAAGTGDTDTQYF
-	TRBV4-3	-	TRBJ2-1	TGCGCCAGCAGCCAAGAAAACTTATACAATGAGCAGTTCTTC	CASSQENLYNEQFF
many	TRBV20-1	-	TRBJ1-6	TGCAGTGCTAGAGATAAGGTTGGGGACTCACCCCTCCACTTT	CSARDKVGDSPLHF
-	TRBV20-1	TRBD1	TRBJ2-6	TGCAGTGCTAACCGGGACAGGGTCTCTGGGGCCAACATCCTGACTTTC	CSANRDRVSGANILTF
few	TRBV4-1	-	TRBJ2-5	TGCGCCAGCAGCCAAGAACTGGGCAGGGGTGAGACCCAGTACTTC	CASSQELGRGETQYF
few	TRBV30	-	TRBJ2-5	TGTGCCTGGAGTGTACAGACCAACCGGGGGACCCAGTACTTC	CAWSVQTNRGTQYF
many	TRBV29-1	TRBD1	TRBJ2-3	TGCAGCGTCCCGGGACAGGGGGCCCTCATCACAGATACGCAGTATTTT	CSVPGQGALITDTQYF
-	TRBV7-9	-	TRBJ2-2	TGTGCCAGCAGCTTTAATACACAGGGGAACACCGGGGAGCTGTTTTTT	CASSFNTQGNTGELFF
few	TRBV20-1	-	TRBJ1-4	TGCAGTGCTACCGGGACCCCAGAACGTGAAAAACTGTTTTTT	CSATGTPEREKLFF
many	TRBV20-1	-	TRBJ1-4	TGCAGTGCTAGAATGACTTACGAAAAACTGTTTTTT	CSARMTYEKLFF
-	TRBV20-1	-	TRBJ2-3	TGCAGTGCTAGAGTTTTACAGGCCCTGGCAGATACGCAGTATTTT	CSARVLQALADTQYF
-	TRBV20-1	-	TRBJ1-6	TGCAGTGCTAGAGATGCAGGGGTAACGGGCTCCTATAATTCACCCCTCCACTTT	CSARDAGVTGSYNSPLHF
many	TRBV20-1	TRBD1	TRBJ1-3	TGCAGTGCTAGGGATCTCCGGGACAGGGGACCAAACACCATATATTTT	CSARDLRDRGPNTIYF
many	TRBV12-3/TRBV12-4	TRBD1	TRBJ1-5	TGTGCCAGCAGTCGACAGGGCTCGGATCAGCCCCAGCATTTT	CASSRQGSDQPQHF
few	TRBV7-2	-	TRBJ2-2	TGTGCCAGCAGCTTAGTTGGGGGCAACGGGGAGCTGTTTTTT	CASSLVGGNGELFF
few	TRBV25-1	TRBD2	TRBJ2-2	TGTGCCAGCTTCCCAGCGCGGGGGGGCACCGGGGAGCTGTTTTTT	CASFPARGGTGELFF
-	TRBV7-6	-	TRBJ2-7	TGTGCCAGCAGCTTTACGGACAGTACCTACGAGCAGTACTTC	CASSFTDSTYEQYF
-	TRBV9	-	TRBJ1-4	TGTGCCAGCAGCGAGGGGACATATGAAAAACTGTTTTTT	CASSEGTYEKLFF
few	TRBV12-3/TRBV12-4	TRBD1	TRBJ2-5	TGTGCCAGCAGCGGGACAGGGGTTAGAGAGACCCAGTACTTC	CASSGTGVRETQYF
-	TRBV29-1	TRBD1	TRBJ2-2	TGCAGCGTAGTTTCCACGAGACCCGGGACAGGAAACACCGGGGAGCTGTTTTTT	CSVVSTRPGTGNTGELFF
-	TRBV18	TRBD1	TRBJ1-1	TGTGCCAGCTCACCATCAGAGACAGGGGCCTACACTGAAGCTTTCTTT	CASSPSETGAYTEAFF
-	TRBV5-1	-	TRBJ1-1	TGCGCCAGCAGCCAAAGTTCACAGAACACTGAAGCTTTCTTT	CASSQSSQNTEAFF
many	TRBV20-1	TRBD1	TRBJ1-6	TGCAGTGCTAGTGACAGGGGAAGACCCCTCCACTTT	CSASDRGRPLHF
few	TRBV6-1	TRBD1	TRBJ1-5	TGTGCCAGCAGCCAGAAACAGGGGGAAAGCAATCAGCCCCAGCATTTT	CASSQKQGESNQPQHF
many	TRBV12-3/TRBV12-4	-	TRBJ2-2	TGTGCCAGCAGACCACAAGGGGGGGAGCTGTTTTTT	CASRPQGGELFF